The next 29 T cell receptor beta chains were all read from a single sample in a study of blood T cell repertoires in COVID-19. The data were produced by immunoSEQ multiplex PCR, yet TCRdb's version contains in-frame clones alone and is incomplete. The profile shows around 200,000 clones, under 90% of them singletons. The material sequenced was peripheral blood. Receptors originate from a person aged 70 to 85 with COVID-19, enrolled during active disease.

This chain uses TRBV11-3 with TRBJ2-1, with D perhaps matching TRBD2 (5 bases). The CDR3 has 12 amino acids. Germline V gene data show CDR1 as SGHNT and CDR2 as YENEEA. V was clipped by 3 bases and J by 5 bases, with 5 bases between them. CDR3 loop: CASSFGDNEQFF. In DNA form, the CDR3 reads TGTGCCAGCAGCTTCGGGGACAATGAGCAGTTCTTC. The whole variable domain, filled in from reference TRBV11-3 and TRBJ2-1, reads EAGVVQSPRYKIIEKKQPVAFWCNPISGHNTLYWYLQNLGQGPELLIRYENEEAVDDSQLPKDRFSAERLKGVDSTLKIQPAELGDSAVYLCASSFGDNEQFFGPGTRLTVL.

The CDR3 reads CASSPLTSGNTDTQYF. In DNA, the CDR3 is TGCGCCAGCAGCCCCTTGACTAGCGGGAACACAGATACGCAGTATTTT. This sequence joins TRBV5-1 and TRBJ2-3, with TRBD2 matching 11 bases. Trimming removed 4 bases from V and 2 bases from J; junction bases left unmatched: 6. The CDR3 loop spans 16 amino acids. Germline V gene sequence: CDR1 SGHRS, CDR2 YFSETQ.

This clone appeared a single time. CDR3 sequence reads: CASSLGDSVNYGYTF. As DNA, the CDR3 is TGTGCCAGCAGCTTAGGCGACAGCGTCAACTATGGCTACACCTTC. The chain couples TRBV7-2 to TRBJ1-2; D might be TRBD1 (5 bases). The CDR3 runs to 15 residues. V lost 1 base to trimming and J lost 2 bases, with 11 bases between them. Per the germline V gene, CDR1 is SGHTA and CDR2 is FQGNSA.

The rearrangement links TRBV5-6 to TRBJ2-7; 11 bases are a match to TRBD1. V gave up 4 bases and J gave up 2 bases; unmatched junction bases: 8. CDR1 and CDR2 (germline): SGHDT, YYEEEE. The CDR3 consists of 16 residues. The CDR3 here is CASSPTGQGAPYEQYF. CDR3 bases: TGTGCCAGCAGCCCAACCGGACAGGGGGCCCCCTACGAGCAGTACTTC.

This clone was recorded once. This sequence joins TRBV7-3 and TRBJ1-6, with 7 bases that match TRBD1. The V gene end was trimmed by 3 bases and the J gene end by 7 bases; junction bases not matched to a gene: 6. The germline CDR1 and CDR2 sequences are SGHTA and FQGTGA. The CDR3 covers 15 residues. The CDR3 nucleotides are TGTGCCAGCAGCTTGTCAGGGGGGAACAATTCACCCCTCCACTTT. Its protein is CASSLSGGNNSPLHF. The full variable domain, completed using reference TRBV7-3 and TRBJ1-6, is GAGVSQTPSNKVTEKGKYVELRCDPISGHTALYWYRQSLGQGPEFLIYFQGTGAADDSGLPNDRFFAVRPEGSVSTLKIQRTERGDSAVYLCASSLSGGNNSPLHFGNGTRLTVT.

The chain recombines TRBV6-1 with TRBJ1-1; D may be TRBD1 (5 bases). Germline values: CDR1 MNHNS, CDR2 SASEGT. The ends were cut back, 1 base at V and 11 bases at J, with 14 bases in the middle. The CDR3 totals 13 residues. CDR3 region: CASSEERTRGAFF. The CDR3 DNA reads TGTGCCAGCAGTGAAGAAAGAACCCGGGGGGCTTTCTTT.

In its sample, this clone was seen once. V usage is TRBV4-2 and J usage is TRBJ1-6; 7 bases are shared with TRBD1. In germline, CDR1 is LGHNA, CDR2 YNFKEQ. Trimming at V came to 1 base and at J to 14 bases, leaving 8 bases not matched to a gene. The CDR3 loop spans 14 amino acids. CDR3 sequence (DNA): TGTGCCAGCAGCCAAGGGACAGGAAGGTCGGCCCTCCACTTT. This sequence encodes CASSQGTGRSALHF.

V is TRBV6-2 or TRBV6-3 and J is TRBJ2-1; 9 nucleotides agree with TRBD2. Germline-derived CDR1 and CDR2 are MNHEY and SVGEGT. The CDR3 consists of 16 residues. The V gene end was trimmed by 5 bases and the J gene end by 4 bases; junction bases not matched to a gene: 9. DNA of the CDR3: TGTGCCAGCAGTACCTCGGGACTAGCCAAATACAATGAGCAGTTCTTC. Translation gives CASSTSGLAKYNEQFF.

J is TRBJ1-6 and V is TRBV5-4; maybe TRBD1 (5 bases). Germline V gives CDR1 SGHNT, CDR2 YYREEE (reference sequence). This CDR3 contains 14 residues. V lost 0 bases to trimming and J lost 5 bases, with 6 bases between them. The CDR3: CASSLGGDNSPLHF. The CDR3 DNA reads as TGTGCCAGCAGCTTGGGGGGGGATAATTCACCCCTCCACTTT.

This chain links TRBV4-1 with TRBJ2-7, with D tentatively TRBD1 (6 bases). From germline, CDR1 is MGHRA and CDR2 YSYEKL. The CDR3 consists of 17 residues. V was clipped by 4 bases and J by 6 bases, with 25 bases between them. CDR3: CASSRGGRGPRMGEQYF. The CDR3, as DNA: TGCGCCAGCAGCCGAGGGGGTAGGGGTCCTCGTATGGGCGAGCAGTACTTC.

The V call is TRBV7-3, the J call TRBJ2-1; no clear D. This CDR3 comprises 13 residues. Germline assignment: CDR1 SGHTA and CDR2 FQGTGA. V was trimmed by 5 bases and J by 9 bases, leaving 14 bases between them. Here the CDR3 reads CASSNSLTSEQFF. CDR3 DNA sequence: TGTGCCAGCAGCAATTCGTTGACTTCTGAGCAGTTCTTC. Complete variable domain (other parts from reference TRBV7-3 and TRBJ2-1): GAGVSQTPSNKVTEKGKYVELRCDPISGHTALYWYRQSLGQGPEFLIYFQGTGAADDSGLPNDRFFAVRPEGSVSTLKIQRTERGDSAVYLCASSNSLTSEQFFGPGTRLTVL.

This clone was seen only a few times. This chain links TRBV4-1 with TRBJ1-4; D possibly corresponds to TRBD1 (5 bases). The length of the CDR3 is 14 residues. The V gene lost 2 bases and the J gene lost 5 bases, with 9 bases spanning the gap. CDR1 is MGHRA, CDR2 YSYEKL, per germline. CDR3 region: CASSQQGSNEKLFF. The CDR3 DNA is TGCGCCAGCAGCCAACAGGGTTCGAATGAAAAACTGTTTTTT.

This clone is a singleton in its sample. A read error may account for a junction end that differs from germline. The rearrangement links TRBV6-6 to TRBJ2-1; the match to TRBD2 covers 13 bases. The CDR3 covers 10 residues. The germline gives CDR1 MNHNY, CDR2 SVGAGI (reference sequence). CDR3 in DNA: TGTACCACTAGCGGGAGGGCCTCGGTCTTC. Its translation is CTTSGRASVF.

The chain employs TRBV6-5 and TRBJ1-6, with TRBD1 matching 10 bases. The CDR3 totals 15 residues. From germline, CDR1 is MNHEY and CDR2 SVGAGI. V lost 2 bases, J lost 13 bases, and 8 bases stayed unmatched. The DNA for the CDR3 is TGTGCCAGCAGTTACGGACAGGGGGGGATCTCGCCCCTCCACTTT. Translation: CASSYGQGGISPLHF.

V gene TRBV4-3 combines with J gene TRBJ2-6; weak D call: TRBD2 (5 bases). Trimming removed 6 bases at V and 0 bases at J, with 9 bases between. Germline assignment: CDR1 LGHNA and CDR2 YSLEER. The CDR3 loop spans 15 amino acids. The CDR3: CASSLRDSGANVLTF. DNA of the CDR3: TGCGCCAGCAGTCTACGGGACTCTGGGGCCAACGTCCTGACTTTC.

The rearrangement links TRBV11-3 to TRBJ2-7; 9 bases align to TRBD1. The germline gives CDR1 SGHNT, CDR2 YENEEA. There are 15 residues in the CDR3. The trim removed 5 bases at V and 4 bases at J, leaving 9 bases unmatched. For the CDR3, the DNA is TGTGCCAGCAGCCCGTCGACAGGGGGGCCTTACGAGCAGTACTTC. Translation: CASSPSTGGPYEQYF.

This chain links TRBV19 with TRBJ2-4; D perhaps matches TRBD2 (6 bases). Trimming cost V 5 bases and J 1 base, with 18 bases left between them. The germline CDR1 and CDR2 sequences are LNHDA and SQIVND (reference sequence). The CDR3 has 17 amino acids. The CDR3 here is CASSARSGGHAKNIQYF. The DNA of the CDR3 is TGTGCCAGTAGTGCCCGGTCCGGGGGTCACGCCAAAAACATTCAGTACTTC.

The chain carries TRBV18 and TRBJ2-2; D is unresolved. CDR3 length: 15 amino acids. Trimming cost V 0 bases and J 4 bases, with 9 bases left between them. CDR1 is KGHSH, CDR2 LQKENI, per germline. The CDR3 DNA reads as TGTGCCAGCTCACCACCTAGTAGAACCACCGGGGAGCTGTTTTTT. Translating it yields CASSPPSRTTGELFF.

The chain combines TRBV5-5 with TRBJ2-7, with 8 bases matching TRBD1. From germline, CDR1 is SGHKS and CDR2 YYEKEE (reference sequence). J was trimmed by 5 bases and V by 5 bases; bases with no gene match: 9. CDR3 size: 14 residues. DNA for the CDR3: TGTGCCAGCAGTCCAGGGGCAGGGGGCAACGAGCAGTACTTC. This gives the protein CASSPGAGGNEQYF.

The chain joins TRBV7-2 to TRBJ1-2; no clear D. The CDR3 is 12 amino acids. CDR1 is SGHTA, CDR2 FQGNSA, per germline. Trimming removed 1 base at V and 9 bases at J, with 9 bases between. For the CDR3, the DNA is TGTGCCAGCAGCTTAGAGACGGGAAGCTACACCTTC. It codes for CASSLETGSYTF.

The rearrangement uses TRBV30 and TRBJ2-7; 10 nucleotides agree with TRBD2. The junction had 5 bases not matched to a gene; V was cut back by 0 bases and J by 3 bases. CDR3 size: 15 residues. The germline gives CDR1 GTSNPN, CDR2 SVGIG (reference sequence). Here the CDR3 reads CAWSVASGRNYEQYF. CDR3 DNA: TGTGCCTGGAGTGTAGCTAGCGGGAGAAACTACGAGCAGTACTTC.

The chain uses TRBV6-5 and TRBJ1-6; the match to TRBD1 covers 9 bases. CDR1 MNHEY and CDR2 SVGAGI come from the germline V gene. V trimming: 4 bases; J trimming: 6 bases; junction bases outside the gene matches: 7. The CDR3 runs to 16 residues. This chain's CDR3 is CASSLGQGRTNSPLHF. In DNA, the CDR3 is TGTGCCAGCAGTTTGGGACAGGGCCGGACTAATTCACCCCTCCACTTT.

This clone was found once. This CDR3 is also generated by other DNA sequences in the sample. The genes are TRBV15 and TRBJ2-1; possible D gene TRBD2, 6 bases. CDR3 length equals 11 residues. The V end was cut by 4 bases, the J end by 10 bases, with 8 bases between. Germline V gene sequence: CDR1 LNHNV, CDR2 YYDKDF (reference sequence). The CDR3 DNA reads TGTGCCACCAGCACCCTAGCGGAGCAGTTCTTC. This codes for CATSTLAEQFF. Filled out from reference TRBV15 and TRBJ2-1, the complete variable domain reads DAMVIQNPRYQVTQFGKPVTLSCSQTLNHNVMYWYQQKSSQAPKLLFHYYDKDFNNEADTPDNFQSRRPNTSFCFLDIRSPGLGDTAMYLCATSTLAEQFFGPGTRLTVL.

This chain uses TRBV12-3 or TRBV12-4 with TRBJ2-7, with D tentatively TRBD1 (6 bases). Trimming shortened V by 4 bases and J by 5 bases, and 12 bases separated the two germline ends. The CDR3 is 13 residues long. The CDR3 DNA follows: TGTGCCAGCAGTTGGGGCAGGGGTGACGAGCAGTACTTC. The encoded protein is CASSWGRGDEQYF.

The J gene is TRBJ2-7, the V gene TRBV7-2; 7 bases fit TRBD2. The length of the CDR3 is 15 residues. V lost 2 bases and J lost 4; bases outside the gene matches: 8. CDR1 is SGHTA, CDR2 FQGNSA, per germline. CDR3 in DNA: TGTGCCAGCAGCTTACGGGTGGGAGGGCCGTACGAGCAGTACTTC. Encoded protein: CASSLRVGGPYEQYF.

This sequence joins TRBV7-2 and TRBJ2-3; 11 nucleotides match TRBD2. Germline values: CDR1 SGHTA, CDR2 FQGNSA. The ends lost 2 bases at V and 6 bases at J; junction bases unmatched: 7. The CDR3 length is 16 residues. The CDR3 here is CASSLSSTSGGDTQYF. The CDR3 DNA sequence: TGTGCCAGCAGCTTAAGTTCTACTAGCGGGGGTGATACGCAGTATTTT.

The rearrangement uses TRBV11-2 and TRBJ2-1; 12 bases agree with TRBD2. V lost 3 bases to trimming and J lost 4 bases; unmatched junction nucleotides: 4. The CDR3 runs 16 residues. Germline V gene sequence: CDR1 SGHAT, CDR2 FQNNGV. The CDR3 sequence: CASSFLLAGGYNEQFF. The CDR3 DNA reads as TGTGCCAGCAGCTTCCTCCTAGCGGGAGGGTACAATGAGCAGTTCTTC.

J is TRBJ2-7 and V is TRBV6-5, with 8 bases matching TRBD2. Germline V gene data show CDR1 as MNHEY and CDR2 as SVGAGI. V shed 7 bases and J 1 base; nucleotides not matched to a gene: 9. CDR3 length: 15 amino acids. This chain's CDR3 is CASKGRTSGSYEQYF. The CDR3 nucleotides read TGTGCCAGCAAGGGTAGAACTAGCGGATCCTACGAGCAGTACTTC.

The V and J genes are TRBV5-8 and TRBJ1-6, with D hard to call. There are 12 residues in the CDR3. V lost 1 base to trimming and J lost 13 bases, with 9 bases between them. Germline CDR1 is SGHTS and CDR2 is YDEGEE. CDR3 sequence: CASSLFQRPLHF. In DNA form, the CDR3 reads TGTGCCAGCAGCTTGTTCCAGCGGCCCCTCCACTTT.